This T cell receptor beta chain was obtained from a study of cytomegalovirus exposure and HLA in healthy donors. About the study: The 120 or so validation repertoires used the same platform as the approximately 670 first-cohort repertoires, a later analysis reported.

As to this clone: The antigen remains unidentified.

Study-wide results and limits: Most TCR sequences were rare, but some public TCRs occurred in many donors. More than 150 TCR beta chains were listed as cytomegalovirus-associated. In vitro confirmation showed a few CMV-associated chains to be CMV antigen specific.

The germline V gene has CDR1 MDHEN and CDR2 SYDVKM. The CDR3 spans 17 residues. V dropped 5 bases and J dropped 0; count of bases not matched to a gene: 10. Libraries were prepared by immunoSEQ multiplex PCR; TCRdb keeps only in-frame clonotypes and omits some of them. Among more than 90,000 clones, more than 70% were seen once, and the ten largest hold around 1.9%. This chain connects TRBV28 to TRBJ1-5, with 7 bases identical to TRBD1. Sequences were obtained from PBMCs. This clonotype was obtained from a man aged 18 to 30 in good health and CMV-seronegative. CDR3 in amino acids: CASSRQGRGYSNQPQHF. CDR3 DNA sequence: TGTGCCAGCAGTAGACAGGGACGGGGCTATAGCAATCAGCCCCAGCATTTT.